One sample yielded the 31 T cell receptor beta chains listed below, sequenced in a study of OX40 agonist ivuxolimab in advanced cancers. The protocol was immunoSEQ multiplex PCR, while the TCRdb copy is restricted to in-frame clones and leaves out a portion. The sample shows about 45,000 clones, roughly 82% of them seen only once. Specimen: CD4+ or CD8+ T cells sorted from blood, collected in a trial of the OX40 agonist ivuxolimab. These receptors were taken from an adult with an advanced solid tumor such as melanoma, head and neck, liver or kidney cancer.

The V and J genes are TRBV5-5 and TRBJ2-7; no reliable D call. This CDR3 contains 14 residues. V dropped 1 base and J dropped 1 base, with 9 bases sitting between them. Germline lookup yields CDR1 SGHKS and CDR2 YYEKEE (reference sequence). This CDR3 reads CASSLSGYSYEQYF. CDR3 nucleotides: TGTGCCAGCAGCTTGTCCGGCTATTCCTACGAGCAGTACTTC. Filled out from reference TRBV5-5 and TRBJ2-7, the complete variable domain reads DAGVTQSPTHLIKTRGQQVTLRCSPISGHKSVSWYQQVLGQGPQFIFQYYEKEERGRGNFPDRFSARQFPNYSSELNVNALLLGDSALYLCASSLSGYSYEQYFGPGTRLTVT.

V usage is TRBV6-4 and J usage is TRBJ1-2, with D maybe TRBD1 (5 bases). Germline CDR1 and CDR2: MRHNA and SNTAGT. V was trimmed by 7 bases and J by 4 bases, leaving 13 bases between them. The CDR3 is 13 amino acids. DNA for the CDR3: TGTGCCAGCACCATCCGGACACCCTATGGCTACACCTTC. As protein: CASTIRTPYGYTF.

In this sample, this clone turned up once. The CDR3 region is CASIDSGVGTDTQYF. The DNA of the CDR3 is TGCGCCAGCATCGATTCGGGAGTCGGGACAGATACGCAGTATTTT. The rearrangement uses TRBV10-1 and TRBJ2-3; TRBD2 is a possible D gene (6 bases). Germline V lookup: CDR1 WNHNN, CDR2 SYGVQD (reference sequence). CDR3 size: 15 residues. The V gene lost 7 bases and the J gene lost 3 bases, with 17 bases spanning the gap.

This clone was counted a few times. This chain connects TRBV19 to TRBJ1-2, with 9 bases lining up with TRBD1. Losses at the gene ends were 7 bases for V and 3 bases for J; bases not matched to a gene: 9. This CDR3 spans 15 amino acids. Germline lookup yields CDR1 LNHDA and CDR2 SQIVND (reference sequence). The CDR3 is CASIPGQGPYYGYTF. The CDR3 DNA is TGTGCCAGTATTCCCGGACAGGGGCCCTACTATGGCTACACCTTC.

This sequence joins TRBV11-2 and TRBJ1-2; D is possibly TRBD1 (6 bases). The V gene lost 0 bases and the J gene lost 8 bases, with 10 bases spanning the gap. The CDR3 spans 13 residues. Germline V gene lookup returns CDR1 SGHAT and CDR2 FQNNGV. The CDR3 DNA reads TGTGCCAGCAGCTTAGACAGGGGAAGCGGCTACACCTTC. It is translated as CASSLDRGSGYTF. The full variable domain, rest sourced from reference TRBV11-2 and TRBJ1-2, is EAGVAQSPRYKIIEKRQSVAFWCNPISGHATLYWYQQILGQGPKLLIQFQNNGVVDDSQLPKDRFSAERLKGVDSTLKIQPAKLEDSAVYLCASSLDRGSGYTFGSGTRLTVV.

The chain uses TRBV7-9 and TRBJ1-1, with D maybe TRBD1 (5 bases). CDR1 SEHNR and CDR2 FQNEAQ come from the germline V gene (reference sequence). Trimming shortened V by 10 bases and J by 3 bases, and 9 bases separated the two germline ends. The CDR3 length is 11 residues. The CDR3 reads CATWGDTEAFF. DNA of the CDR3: TGTGCCACCTGGGGCGACACTGAAGCTTTCTTT.

In DNA, the CDR3 is TGTGCCACCAGCAGCAGACGAGGAGGGGGGTCCCACAATGAGCAGTTCTTC. Protein: CATSSRRGGGSHNEQFF. This sequence joins TRBV15 and TRBJ2-1, with D perhaps given as TRBD1 or TRBD2 (6 bases each). With 3 bases removed from V and 5 bases from J, the gap between germline ends came to 20 bases. This CDR3 contains 17 residues. In germline, CDR1 is LNHNV, CDR2 YYDKDF (reference sequence).

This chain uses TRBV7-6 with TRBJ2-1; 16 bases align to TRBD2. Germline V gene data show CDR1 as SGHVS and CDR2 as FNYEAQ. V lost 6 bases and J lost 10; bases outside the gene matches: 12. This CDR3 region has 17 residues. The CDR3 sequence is CASRSVRGTSGRGEQFF. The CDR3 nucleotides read TGTGCCAGCAGATCCGTCCGCGGGACTAGCGGGAGGGGGGAGCAGTTCTTC.

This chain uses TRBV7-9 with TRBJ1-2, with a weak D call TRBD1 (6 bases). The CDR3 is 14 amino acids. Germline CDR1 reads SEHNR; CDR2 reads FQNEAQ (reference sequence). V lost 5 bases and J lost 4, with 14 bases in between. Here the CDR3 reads CASSAVQGGYGYTF. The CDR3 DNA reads TGTGCCAGCAGCGCGGTACAGGGCGGCTATGGCTACACCTTC.

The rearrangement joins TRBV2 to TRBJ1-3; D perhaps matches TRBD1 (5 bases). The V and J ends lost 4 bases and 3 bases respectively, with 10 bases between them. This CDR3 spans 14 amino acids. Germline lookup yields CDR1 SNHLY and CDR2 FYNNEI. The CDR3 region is CASSGRQFGNTIYF. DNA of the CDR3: TGTGCCAGCAGTGGTCGACAGTTTGGAAACACCATATATTTT.

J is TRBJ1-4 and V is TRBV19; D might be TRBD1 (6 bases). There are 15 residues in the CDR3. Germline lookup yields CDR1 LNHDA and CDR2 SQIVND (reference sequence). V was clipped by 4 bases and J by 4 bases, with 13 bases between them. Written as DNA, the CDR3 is TGTGCCAGTAGTAGTCCGACAGGAATTAATGAAAAACTGTTTTTT. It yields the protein CASSSPTGINEKLFF.

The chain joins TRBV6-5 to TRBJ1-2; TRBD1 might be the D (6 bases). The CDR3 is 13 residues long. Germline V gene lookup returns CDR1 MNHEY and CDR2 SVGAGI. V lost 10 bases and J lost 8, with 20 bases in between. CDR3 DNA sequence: TGTGCCATCAGAACACGGACAGCTCTGGGCTACACCTTC. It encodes CAIRTRTALGYTF.

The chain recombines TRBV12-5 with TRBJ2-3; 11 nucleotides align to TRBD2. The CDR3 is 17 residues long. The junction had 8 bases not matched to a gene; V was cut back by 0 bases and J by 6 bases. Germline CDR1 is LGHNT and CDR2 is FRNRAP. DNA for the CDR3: TGTGCTAGTGGTTTGGTATTGTCTAGCGGGAGGTGGGATACGCAGTATTTT. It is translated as CASGLVLSSGRWDTQYF.

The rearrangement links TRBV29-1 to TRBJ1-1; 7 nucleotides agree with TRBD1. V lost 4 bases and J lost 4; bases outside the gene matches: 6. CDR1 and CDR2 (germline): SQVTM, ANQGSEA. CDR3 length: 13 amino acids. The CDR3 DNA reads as TGCAGCGTTGGTTTCAGGGGGAGCACTGAAGCTTTCTTT. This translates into CSVGFRGSTEAFF.

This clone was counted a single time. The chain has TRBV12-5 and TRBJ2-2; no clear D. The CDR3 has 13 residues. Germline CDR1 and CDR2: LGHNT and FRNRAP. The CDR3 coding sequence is TGTGCCTCTCTGGGCCTGAACACCGGGGAGCTGTTTTTT. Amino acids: CASLGLNTGELFF.

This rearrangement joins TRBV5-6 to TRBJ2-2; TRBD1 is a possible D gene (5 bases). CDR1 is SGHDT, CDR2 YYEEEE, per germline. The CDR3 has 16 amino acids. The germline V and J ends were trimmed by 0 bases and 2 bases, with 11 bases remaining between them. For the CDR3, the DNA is TGTGCCAGCAGCTTGGGGATGGACATTAACACCGGGGAGCTGTTTTTT. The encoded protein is CASSLGMDINTGELFF. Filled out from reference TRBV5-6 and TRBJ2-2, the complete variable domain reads DAGVTQSPTHLIKTRGQQVTLRCSPKSGHDTVSWYQQALGQGPQFIFQYYEEEERQRGNFPDRFSGHQFPNYSSELNVNALLLGDSALYLCASSLGMDINTGELFFGEGSRLTVL.

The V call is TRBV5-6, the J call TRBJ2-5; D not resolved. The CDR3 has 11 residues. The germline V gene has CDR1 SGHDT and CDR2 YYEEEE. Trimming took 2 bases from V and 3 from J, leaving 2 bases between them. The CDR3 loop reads CASSFEETQYF. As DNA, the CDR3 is TGTGCCAGCAGCTTTGAAGAGACCCAGTACTTC.

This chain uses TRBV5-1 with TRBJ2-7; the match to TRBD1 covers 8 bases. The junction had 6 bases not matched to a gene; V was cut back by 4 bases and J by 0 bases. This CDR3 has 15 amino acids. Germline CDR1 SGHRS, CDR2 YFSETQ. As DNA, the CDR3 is TGCGCCAGCAGCCCCTTGGGGACAGGCTCCTACGAGCAGTACTTC. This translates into CASSPLGTGSYEQYF. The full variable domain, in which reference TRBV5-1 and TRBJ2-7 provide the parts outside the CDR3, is KAGVTQTPRYLIKTRGQQVTLSCSPISGHRSVSWYQQTPGQGLQFLFEYFSETQRNKGNFPGRFSGRQFSNSRSEMNVSTLELGDSALYLCASSPLGTGSYEQYFGPGTRLTVT.

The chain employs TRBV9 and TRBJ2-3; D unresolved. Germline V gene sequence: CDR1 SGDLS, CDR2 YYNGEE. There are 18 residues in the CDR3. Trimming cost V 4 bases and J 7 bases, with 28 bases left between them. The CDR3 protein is CASSSSPLNDGPTYTQYF. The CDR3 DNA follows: TGTGCCAGCAGCTCCAGTCCCTTGAACGACGGTCCGACTTATACGCAGTATTTT.

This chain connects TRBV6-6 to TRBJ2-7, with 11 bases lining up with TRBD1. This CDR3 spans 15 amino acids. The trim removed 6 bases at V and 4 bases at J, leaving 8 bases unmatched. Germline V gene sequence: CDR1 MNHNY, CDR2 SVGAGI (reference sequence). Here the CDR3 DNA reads TGTGCCAGCAGAGTCACCGGGACAGGGGGTTACGAGCAGTACTTC. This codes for CASRVTGTGGYEQYF.

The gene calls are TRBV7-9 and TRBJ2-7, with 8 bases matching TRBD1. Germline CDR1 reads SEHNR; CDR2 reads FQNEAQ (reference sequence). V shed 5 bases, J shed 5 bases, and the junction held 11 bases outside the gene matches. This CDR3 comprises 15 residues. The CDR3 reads CASSAPSQGAHEQYF. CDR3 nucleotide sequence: TGTGCCAGCAGCGCCCCTTCCCAGGGGGCTCACGAGCAGTACTTC.

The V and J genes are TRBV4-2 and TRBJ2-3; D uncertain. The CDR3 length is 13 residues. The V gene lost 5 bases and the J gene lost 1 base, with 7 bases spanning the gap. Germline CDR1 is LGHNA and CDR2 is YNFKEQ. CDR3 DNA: TGTGCCAGCAGCGTGGAGCGCACAGATACGCAGTATTTT. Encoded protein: CASSVERTDTQYF.

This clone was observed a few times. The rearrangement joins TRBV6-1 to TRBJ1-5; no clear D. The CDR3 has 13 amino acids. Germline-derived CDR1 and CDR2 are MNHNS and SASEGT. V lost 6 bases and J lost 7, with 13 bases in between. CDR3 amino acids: CASRREVGQPQHF. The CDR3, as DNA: TGTGCCAGCAGGCGGGAGGTAGGCCAGCCCCAGCATTTT.

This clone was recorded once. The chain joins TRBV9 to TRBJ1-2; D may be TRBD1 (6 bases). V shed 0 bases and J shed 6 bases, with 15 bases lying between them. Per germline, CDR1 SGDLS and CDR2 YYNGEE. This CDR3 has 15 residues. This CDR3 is CASSVEPRGEDGYTF. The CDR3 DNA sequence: TGTGCCAGCAGCGTAGAGCCCAGGGGAGAGGATGGCTACACCTTC. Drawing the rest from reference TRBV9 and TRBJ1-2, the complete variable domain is DSGVTQTPKHLITATGQRVTLRCSPRSGDLSVYWYQQSLDQGLQFLIQYYNGEERAKGNILERFSAQQFPDLHSELNLSSLELGDSALYFCASSVEPRGEDGYTFGSGTRLTVV.

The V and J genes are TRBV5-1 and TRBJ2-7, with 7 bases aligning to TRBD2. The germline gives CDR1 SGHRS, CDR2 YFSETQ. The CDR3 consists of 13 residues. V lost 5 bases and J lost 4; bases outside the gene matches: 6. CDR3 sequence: CASRGGDGYEQYF. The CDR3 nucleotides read TGCGCCAGCAGGGGAGGGGATGGGTACGAGCAGTACTTC.

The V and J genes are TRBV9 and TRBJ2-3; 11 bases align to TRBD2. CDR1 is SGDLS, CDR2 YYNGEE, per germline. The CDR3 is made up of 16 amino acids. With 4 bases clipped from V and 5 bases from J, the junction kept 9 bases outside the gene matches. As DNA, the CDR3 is TGTGCCAGCAGCCTCTTAGCGGGGGGGGCGGAAGATACGCAGTATTTT. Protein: CASSLLAGGAEDTQYF. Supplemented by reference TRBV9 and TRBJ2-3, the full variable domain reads DSGVTQTPKHLITATGQRVTLRCSPRSGDLSVYWYQQSLDQGLQFLIQYYNGEERAKGNILERFSAQQFPDLHSELNLSSLELGDSALYFCASSLLAGGAEDTQYFGPGTRLTVL.

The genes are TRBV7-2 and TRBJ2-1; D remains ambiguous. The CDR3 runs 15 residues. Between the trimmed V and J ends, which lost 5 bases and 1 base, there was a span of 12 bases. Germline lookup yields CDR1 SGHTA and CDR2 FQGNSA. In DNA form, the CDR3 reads TGTGCCAGCAGCACGACTGGGAATTCCTACAATGAGCAGTTCTTC. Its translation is CASSTTGNSYNEQFF. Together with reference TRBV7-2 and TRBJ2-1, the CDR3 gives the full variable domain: GAGVSQSPSNKVTEKGKDVELRCDPISGHTALYWYRQSLGQGLEFLIYFQGNSAPDKSGLPSDRFSAERTGGSVSTLTIQRTQQEDSAVYLCASSTTGNSYNEQFFGPGTRLTVL.

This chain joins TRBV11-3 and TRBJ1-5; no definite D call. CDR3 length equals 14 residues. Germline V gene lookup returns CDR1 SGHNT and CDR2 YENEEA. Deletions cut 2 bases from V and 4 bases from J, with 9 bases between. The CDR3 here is CASSLQLSNQPQHF. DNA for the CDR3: TGTGCCAGCAGCTTACAGCTATCTAATCAGCCCCAGCATTTT.

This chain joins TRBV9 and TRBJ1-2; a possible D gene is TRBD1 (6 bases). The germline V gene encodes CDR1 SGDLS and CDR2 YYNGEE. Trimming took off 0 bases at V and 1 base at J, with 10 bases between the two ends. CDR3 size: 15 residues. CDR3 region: CASSVGAGVNYGYTF. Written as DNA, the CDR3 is TGTGCCAGCAGCGTAGGGGCAGGGGTTAACTATGGCTACACCTTC.

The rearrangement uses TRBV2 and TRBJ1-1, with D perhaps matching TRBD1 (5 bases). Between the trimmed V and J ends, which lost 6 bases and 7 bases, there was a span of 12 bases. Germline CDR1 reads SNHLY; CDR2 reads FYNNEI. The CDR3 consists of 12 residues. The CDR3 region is CASRRPTGEAFF. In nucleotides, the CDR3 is TGTGCCAGCAGGAGACCAACAGGTGAAGCTTTCTTT.

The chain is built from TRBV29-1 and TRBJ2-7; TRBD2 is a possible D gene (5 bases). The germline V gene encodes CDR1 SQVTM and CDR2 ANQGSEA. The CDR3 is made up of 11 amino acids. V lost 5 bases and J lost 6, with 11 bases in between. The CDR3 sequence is CSVFSGFEQYF. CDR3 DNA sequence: TGCAGCGTTTTCTCGGGATTCGAGCAGTACTTC.